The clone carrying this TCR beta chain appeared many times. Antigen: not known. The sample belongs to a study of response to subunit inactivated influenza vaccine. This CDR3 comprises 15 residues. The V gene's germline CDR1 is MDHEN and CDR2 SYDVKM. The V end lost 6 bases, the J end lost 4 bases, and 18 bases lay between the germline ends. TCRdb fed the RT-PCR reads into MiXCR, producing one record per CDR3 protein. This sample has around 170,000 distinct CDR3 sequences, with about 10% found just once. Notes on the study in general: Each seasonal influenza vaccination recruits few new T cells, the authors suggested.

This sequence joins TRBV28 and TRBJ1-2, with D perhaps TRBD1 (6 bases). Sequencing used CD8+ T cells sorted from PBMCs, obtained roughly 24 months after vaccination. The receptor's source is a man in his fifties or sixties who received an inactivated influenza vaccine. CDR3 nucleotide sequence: TGTGCCAGCAGCCCGACAGGACGGTCGCTCTATGGCTACACCTTC. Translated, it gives CASSPTGRSLYGYTF.